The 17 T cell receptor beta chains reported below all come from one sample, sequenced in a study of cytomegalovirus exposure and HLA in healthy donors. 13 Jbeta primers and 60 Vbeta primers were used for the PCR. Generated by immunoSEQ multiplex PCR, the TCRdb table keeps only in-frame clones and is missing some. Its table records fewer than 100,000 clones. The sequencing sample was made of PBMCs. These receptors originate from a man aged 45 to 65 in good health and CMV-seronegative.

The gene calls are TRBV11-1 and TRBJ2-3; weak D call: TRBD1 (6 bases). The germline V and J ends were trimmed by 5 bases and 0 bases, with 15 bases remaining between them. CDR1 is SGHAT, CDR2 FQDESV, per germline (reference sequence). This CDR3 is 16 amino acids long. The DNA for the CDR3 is TGTGCCAGCAGCACTCCAGGGGATTCGAGCACAGATACGCAGTATTTT. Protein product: CASSTPGDSSTDTQYF.

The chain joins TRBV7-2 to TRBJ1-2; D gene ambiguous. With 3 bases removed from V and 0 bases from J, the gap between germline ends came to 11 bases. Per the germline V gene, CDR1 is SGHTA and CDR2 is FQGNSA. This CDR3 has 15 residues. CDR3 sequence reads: CASSLAGLANYGYTF. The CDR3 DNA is TGTGCCAGCAGCTTGGCGGGTCTAGCTAACTATGGCTACACCTTC.

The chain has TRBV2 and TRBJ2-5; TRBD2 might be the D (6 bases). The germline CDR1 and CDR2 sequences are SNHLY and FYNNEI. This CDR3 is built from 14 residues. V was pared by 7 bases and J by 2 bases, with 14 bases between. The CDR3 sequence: CASTKAGNQETQYF. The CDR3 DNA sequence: TGTGCCAGCACGAAGGCGGGGAATCAAGAGACCCAGTACTTC.

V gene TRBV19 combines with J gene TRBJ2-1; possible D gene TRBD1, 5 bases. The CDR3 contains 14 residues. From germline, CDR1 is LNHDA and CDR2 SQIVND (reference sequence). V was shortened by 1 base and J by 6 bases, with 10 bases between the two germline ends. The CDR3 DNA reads TGTGCCAGTAGTATAGTTCTGGGGCTCAATGAGCAGTTCTTC. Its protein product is CASSIVLGLNEQFF.

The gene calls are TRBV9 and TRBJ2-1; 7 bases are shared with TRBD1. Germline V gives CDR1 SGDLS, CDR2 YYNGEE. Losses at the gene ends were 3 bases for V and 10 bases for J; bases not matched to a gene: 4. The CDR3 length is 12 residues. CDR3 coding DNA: TGTGCCAGCAGCGCAGAGACAGGGGAGCAGTTCTTC. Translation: CASSAETGEQFF.

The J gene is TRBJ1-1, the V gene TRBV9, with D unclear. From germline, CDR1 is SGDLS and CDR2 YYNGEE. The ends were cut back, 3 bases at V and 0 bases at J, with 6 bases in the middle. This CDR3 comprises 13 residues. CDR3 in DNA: TGTGCCAGCAGCGCACATATGAACACTGAAGCTTTCTTT. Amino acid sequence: CASSAHMNTEAFF.

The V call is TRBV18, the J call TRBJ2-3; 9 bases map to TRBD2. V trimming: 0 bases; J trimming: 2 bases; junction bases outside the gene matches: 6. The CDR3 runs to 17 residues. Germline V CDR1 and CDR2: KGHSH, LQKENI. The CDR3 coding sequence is TGTGCCAGCTCACCACCGCGGGGGGGCCCTTTCACAGATACGCAGTATTTT. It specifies CASSPPRGGPFTDTQYF. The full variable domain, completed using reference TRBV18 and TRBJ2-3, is NAGVMQNPRHLVRRRGQEARLRCSPMKGHSHVYWYRQLPEEGLKFMVYLQKENIIDESGMPKERFSAEFPKEGPSILRIQQVVRGDSAAYFCASSPPRGGPFTDTQYFGPGTRLTVL.

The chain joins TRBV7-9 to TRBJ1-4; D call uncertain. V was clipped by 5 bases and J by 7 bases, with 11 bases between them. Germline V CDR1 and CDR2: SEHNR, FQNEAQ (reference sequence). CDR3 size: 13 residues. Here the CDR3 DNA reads TGTGCCAGCAGCACCCGGAGGGTTGAAAAACTGTTTTTT. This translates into CASSTRRVEKLFF.

CDR3 sequence reads: CASSVSATGNYGYTF. The CDR3 DNA reads TGTGCCAGCAGTGTGTCCGCGACAGGAAACTATGGCTACACCTTC. The J gene is TRBJ1-2, the V gene TRBV2, with a tentative D call TRBD1 (6 bases). There are 15 residues in the CDR3. The V and J ends lost 4 bases and 2 bases respectively, with 14 bases between them. The germline gives CDR1 SNHLY, CDR2 FYNNEI.

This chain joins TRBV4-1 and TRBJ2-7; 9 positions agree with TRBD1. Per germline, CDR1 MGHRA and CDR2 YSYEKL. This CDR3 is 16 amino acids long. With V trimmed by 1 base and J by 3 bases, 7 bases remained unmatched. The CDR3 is CASSQVGTGQLYEQYF. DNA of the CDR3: TGCGCCAGCAGCCAAGTCGGGACAGGGCAACTCTACGAGCAGTACTTC.

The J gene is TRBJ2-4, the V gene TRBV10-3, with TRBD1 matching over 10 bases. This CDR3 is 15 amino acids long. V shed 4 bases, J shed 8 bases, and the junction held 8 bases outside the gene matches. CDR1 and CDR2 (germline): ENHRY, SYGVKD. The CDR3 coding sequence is TGTGCCATCAGTGTAGGGGACAGGGGTACGGACATTCAGTACTTC. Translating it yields CAISVGDRGTDIQYF.

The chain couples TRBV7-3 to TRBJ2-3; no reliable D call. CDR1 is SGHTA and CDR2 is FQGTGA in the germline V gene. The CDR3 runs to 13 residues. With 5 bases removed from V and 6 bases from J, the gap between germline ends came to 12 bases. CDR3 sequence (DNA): TGTGCCAGCAGCCTGAACTATCGGGATACGCAGTATTTT. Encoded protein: CASSLNYRDTQYF.

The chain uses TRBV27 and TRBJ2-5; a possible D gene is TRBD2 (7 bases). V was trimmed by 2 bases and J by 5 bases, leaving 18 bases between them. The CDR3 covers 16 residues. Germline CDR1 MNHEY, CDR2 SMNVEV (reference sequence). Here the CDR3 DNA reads TGTGCCAGCAGTTTACTTGGTGGGAGGGGGGCGGAGACCCAGTACTTC. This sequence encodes CASSLLGGRGAETQYF.

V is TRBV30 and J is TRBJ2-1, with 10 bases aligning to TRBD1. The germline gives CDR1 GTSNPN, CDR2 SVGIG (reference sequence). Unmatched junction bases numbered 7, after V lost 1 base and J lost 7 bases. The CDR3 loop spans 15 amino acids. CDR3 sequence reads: CAWSGDRGRNNEQFF. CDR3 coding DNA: TGTGCCTGGAGTGGGGACAGGGGAAGAAATAATGAGCAGTTCTTC.

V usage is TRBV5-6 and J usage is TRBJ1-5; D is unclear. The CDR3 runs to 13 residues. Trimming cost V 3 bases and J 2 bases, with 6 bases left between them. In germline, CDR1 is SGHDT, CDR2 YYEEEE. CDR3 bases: TGTGCCAGCAGCTGGTCAGGCAATCAGCCCCAGCATTTT. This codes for CASSWSGNQPQHF.

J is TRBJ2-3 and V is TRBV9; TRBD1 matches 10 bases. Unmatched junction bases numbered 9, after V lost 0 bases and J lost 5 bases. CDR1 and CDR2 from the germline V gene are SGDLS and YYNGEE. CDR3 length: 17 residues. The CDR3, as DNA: TGTGCCAGCAGCGTAGAAGGGACAGGGGATATGGGAGATACGCAGTATTTT. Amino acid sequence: CASSVEGTGDMGDTQYF.

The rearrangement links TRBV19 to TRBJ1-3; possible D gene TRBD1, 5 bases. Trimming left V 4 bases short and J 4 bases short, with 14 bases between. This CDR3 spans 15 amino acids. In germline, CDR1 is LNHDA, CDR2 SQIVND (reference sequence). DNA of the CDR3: TGTGCCAGTAGTAGGTACAGGAAAGGCGGAAACACCATATATTTT. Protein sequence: CASSRYRKGGNTIYF.